This T cell receptor beta chain comes out of a study of blood T cell repertoires in COVID-19. At the level of the study: Sites in the United States, Italy and Spain provided acute and convalescent COVID-19 samples. Sample material is recorded as cDNA or gDNA derived from T cells, B-cell-depleted T cells, or PBMCs.

The CDR3 is 14 residues long. V lost 3 bases to trimming and J lost 7 bases, with 13 bases between them. The germline CDR1 and CDR2 sequences are MNHEY and SMNVEV (reference sequence). In the authors' workflow: From reference gene primer amplification, estimates of nucleated cell counts were derived. Repertoires were generated with immunoSEQ multiplex PCR, while TCRdb's copy carries only in-frame clones and drops some. V and J calls and clone size follow that table, whereas D and trimming were derived from the DNA. The data show about 49,000 clones, about 89% seen once. Specimen: peripheral blood. This rearrangement joins TRBV27 to TRBJ2-1; tentative D call: TRBD2 (6 bases). The receptor comes from an elderly woman with COVID-19, enrolled during active disease. As DNA, the CDR3 is TGTGCCAGCAGTTTCGTCGGGAGCTTTAATGAGCAGTTCTTC. It is translated as CASSFVGSFNEQFF.